This T cell receptor beta chain derives from a study of blood T cell repertoires in COVID-19. This clone has only one observation. The protocol was immunoSEQ multiplex PCR, while the TCRdb copy is restricted to in-frame clones and leaves out a portion. Of 160,000 or so clones listed, approximately 84% are singletons. CDR3 length: 15 residues. Per germline, CDR1 LNHDA and CDR2 SQIVND (reference sequence). Trimming at V came to 1 base and at J to 1 base, leaving 0 bases not matched to a gene. The sequence was obtained from a man aged 35 to 55 with acute or convalescent COVID-19. Sequencing input: peripheral blood. The V gene is TRBV19, the J gene TRBJ2-2, with TRBD2 identical over 7 bases. This CDR3 is CASSIGTRNTGELFF. CDR3 in DNA: TGTGCCAGTAGTATAGGGACTAGGAACACCGGGGAGCTGTTTTTT.